This T cell receptor (beta chain) came from a study of shared clonotypes between healthy human individuals. Germline CDR1 and CDR2: SGHNT and YYREEE (reference sequence). V was pared by 2 bases and J by 4 bases, with 15 bases between. There are 16 residues in the CDR3. Notes on this clone: A much larger clonotype is one base distant, so this may be a read error.

Measured with immunoSEQ multiplex PCR; TCRdb has only the in-frame clones, and not every one. Among about 1 million clones, 65% to 80% were seen once, and the ten largest hold around 1.5%. The TCR comes from a young man in good health. Sequenced sample: memory CD4+ T cells sorted from blood. Subset denoted: CD45RA-negative fraction. The J gene is TRBJ2-2, the V gene TRBV5-4; the D gene is possibly TRBD2 (6 bases). The CDR3 DNA reads TGTGCCAGCAGCTTTGAAAGCGGGCCAGGCACCGGGGAGCTGTTTTTT. It yields the protein CASSFESGPGTGELFF.